This T cell receptor (beta chain) appears in the sequencing data of a study of regulatory T cells in long-lasting Graves disease. Sequencing libraries for TCR beta were prepared with iRepertoire HTBI primers and Arm-PCR of CDR3 regions. Authors' methods: Taken together, the samples had fewer than 65 TRBV and approximately 15 TRBJ segments identified. MiXCR was run by TCRdb on the multiplex PCR reads, yielding one entry per CDR3 protein. V and J calls and clone size were set by TCRdb, not the authors. The repertoire has 400,000 to 500,000 distinct CDR3 sequences, 15% to 20% of them found once; the top ten carry 20% to 25%. This clonotype was observed at least ten times. As for time point: newly diagnosed GD, antithyroid drugs for less than 3 months. Preparation of the TCR library used RNA extracted from PBMCs. The same data also went into a second study, on T cells in Graves' hyperthyroidism and ophthalmopathy. As that study records: Those with hyperthyroidism were 18 to 65 years old, newly diagnosed, and ill for under 2 months. Patients having uncontrolled infection, another autoimmune disease, pregnancy or lactation were not included. The HTBI primer set drove a first-round RT-PCR of the TCR CDR3.

Here the sequenced sample was peripheral blood mononuclear cells (PBMCs), taken at new diagnosis, from a patient treated with antithyroid drugs. The TCR comes from a woman aged 18-29 years with Graves disease.

The CDR3 DNA is TGTGCCAGCCGACGGTCCTATAATTCACCCCTCCACTTT. Protein sequence: CASRRSYNSPLHF. The chain joins TRBV28 to TRBJ1-6; D remains ambiguous. V lost 8 bases, J lost 1 base, and 6 bases lay in between. Per germline, CDR1 MDHEN and CDR2 SYDVKM. CDR3 length: 13 amino acids. Combining the CDR3 with reference TRBV28 and TRBJ1-6 gives the whole variable domain DVKVTQSSRYLVKRTGEKVFLECVQDMDHENMFWYRQDPGLGLRLIYFSYDVKMKEKGDIPEGYSVSREKKERFSLILESASTNQTSMYLCASRRSYNSPLHFGNGTRLTVT.